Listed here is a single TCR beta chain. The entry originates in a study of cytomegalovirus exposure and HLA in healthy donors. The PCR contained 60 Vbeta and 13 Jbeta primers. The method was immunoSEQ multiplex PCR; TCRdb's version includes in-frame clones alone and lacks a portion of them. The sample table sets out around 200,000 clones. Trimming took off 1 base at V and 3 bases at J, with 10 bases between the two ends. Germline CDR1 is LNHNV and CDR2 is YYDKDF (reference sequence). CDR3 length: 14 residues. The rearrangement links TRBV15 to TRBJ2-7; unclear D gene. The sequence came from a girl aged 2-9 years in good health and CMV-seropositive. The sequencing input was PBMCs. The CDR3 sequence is CATSRGGRFYEQYF. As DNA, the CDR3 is TGTGCCACCAGCAGAGGTGGCAGATTCTACGAGCAGTACTTC.